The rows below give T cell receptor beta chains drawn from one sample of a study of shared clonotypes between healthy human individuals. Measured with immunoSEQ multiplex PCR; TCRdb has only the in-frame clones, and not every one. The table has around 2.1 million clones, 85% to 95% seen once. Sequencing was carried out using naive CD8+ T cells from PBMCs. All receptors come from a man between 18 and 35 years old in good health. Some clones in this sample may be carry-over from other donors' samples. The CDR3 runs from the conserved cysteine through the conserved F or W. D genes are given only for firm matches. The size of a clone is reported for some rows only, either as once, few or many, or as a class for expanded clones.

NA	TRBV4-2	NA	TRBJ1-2	CASSQRGLYGYTF	TGTGCCAGCAGCCAACGGGGCCTCTATGGCTACACCTTC
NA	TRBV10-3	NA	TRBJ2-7	CATSGPDYEQYF	TGTGCCACCTCGGGACCGGACTACGAGCAGTACTTC
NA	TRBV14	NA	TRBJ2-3	CASSQDYGGESTDTQYF	TGTGCCAGCAGCCAAGATTATGGTGGGGAGAGCACAGATACGCAGTATTTT
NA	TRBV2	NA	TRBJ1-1	CASTPTVINTEAFF	TGTGCCAGCACACCGACAGTCATAAACACTGAAGCTTTCTTT
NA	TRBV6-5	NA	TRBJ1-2	CASSFRNVF	TGTGCCAGCAGTTTCCGTAATGTATTC
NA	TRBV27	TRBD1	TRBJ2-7	CASSSRDSSYEQYF	TGTGCCAGCAGTTCAAGGGACAGCTCCTACGAGCAGTACTTC
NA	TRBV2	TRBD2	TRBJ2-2	CASSEGLTLFGELFF	TGTGCCAGCAGTGAGGGACTAACTCTTTTTGGGGAGCTGTTTTTT
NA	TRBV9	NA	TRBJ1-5	CASSVGAGQPQHF	TGTGCCAGCAGCGTAGGAGCCGGGCAGCCCCAGCATTTT
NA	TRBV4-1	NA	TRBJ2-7	CASSYLGQGYFSSYEQYF	TGCGCCAGCAGTTATTTAGGCCAGGGTTACTTTAGCTCCTACGAGCAGTACTTC
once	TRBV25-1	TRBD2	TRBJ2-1	CASSEAIGLAGNYNEQFF	TGTGCCAGCAGTGAGGCAATCGGACTAGCGGGAAACTACAATGAGCAGTTCTTC